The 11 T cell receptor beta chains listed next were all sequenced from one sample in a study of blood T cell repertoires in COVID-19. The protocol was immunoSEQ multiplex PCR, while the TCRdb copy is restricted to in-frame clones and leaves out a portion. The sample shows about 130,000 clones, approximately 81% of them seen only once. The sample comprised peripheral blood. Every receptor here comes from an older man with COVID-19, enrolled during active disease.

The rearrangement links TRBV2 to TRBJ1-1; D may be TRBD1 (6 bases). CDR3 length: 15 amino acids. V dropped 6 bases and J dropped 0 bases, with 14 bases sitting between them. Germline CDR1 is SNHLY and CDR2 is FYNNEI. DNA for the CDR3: TGTGCCAGCAGAGCGGACAGAAGCATGAACACTGAAGCTTTCTTT. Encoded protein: CASRADRSMNTEAFF. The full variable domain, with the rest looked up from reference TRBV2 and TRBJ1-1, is EPEVTQTPSHQVTQMGQEVILRCVPISNHLYFYWYRQILGQKVEFLVSFYNNEISEKSEIFDDQFSVERPDGSNFTLKIRSTKLEDSAMYFCASRADRSMNTEAFFGQGTRLTVV.

The CDR3 DNA reads as TGTGCCAGCAGCCCCTGGGGACAGGGGGTCATGGGGATTGAAGCTTTCTTT. Translation: CASSPWGQGVMGIEAFF. The chain joins TRBV28 to TRBJ1-1; TRBD1 matches 11 bases. The germline V gene encodes CDR1 MDHEN and CDR2 SYDVKM. V lost 6 bases to trimming and J lost 7 bases; unmatched junction nucleotides: 16. The CDR3 sequence is 17 residues long.

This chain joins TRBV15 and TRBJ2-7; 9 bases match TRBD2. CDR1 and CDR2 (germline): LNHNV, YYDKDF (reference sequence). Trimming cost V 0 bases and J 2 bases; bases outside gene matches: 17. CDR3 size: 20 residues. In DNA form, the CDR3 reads TGTGCCACCAGCAGAGAGGACTACCGGGACAGTAGCGGGAGTGCCTACGAGCAGTACTTC. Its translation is CATSREDYRDSSGSAYEQYF.

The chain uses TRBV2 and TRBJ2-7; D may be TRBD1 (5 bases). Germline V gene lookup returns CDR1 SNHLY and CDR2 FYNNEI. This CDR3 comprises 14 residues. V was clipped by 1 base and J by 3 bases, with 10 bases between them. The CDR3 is CASSEGGHLYEQYF. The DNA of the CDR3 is TGTGCCAGCAGTGAAGGAGGACACCTCTACGAGCAGTACTTC.

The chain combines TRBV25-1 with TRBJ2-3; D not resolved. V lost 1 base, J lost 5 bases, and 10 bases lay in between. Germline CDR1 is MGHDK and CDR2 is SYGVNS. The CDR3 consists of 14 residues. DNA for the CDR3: TGTGCCAGCAGTGAATCTGTGTATATAGATACGCAGTATTTT. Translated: CASSESVYIDTQYF.

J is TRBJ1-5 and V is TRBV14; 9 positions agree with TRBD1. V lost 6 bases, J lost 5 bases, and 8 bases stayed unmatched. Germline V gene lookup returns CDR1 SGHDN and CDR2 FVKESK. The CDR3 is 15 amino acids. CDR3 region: CASRLKTGGDQPQHF. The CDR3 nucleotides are TGTGCCAGCAGGCTAAAGACAGGGGGGGATCAGCCCCAGCATTTT.

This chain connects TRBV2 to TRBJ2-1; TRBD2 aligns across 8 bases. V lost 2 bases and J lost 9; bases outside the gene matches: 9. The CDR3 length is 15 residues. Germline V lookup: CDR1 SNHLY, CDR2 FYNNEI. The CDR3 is CASSEYGSGMGEQFF. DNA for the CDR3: TGTGCCAGCAGTGAATATGGTAGCGGGATGGGTGAGCAGTTCTTC.

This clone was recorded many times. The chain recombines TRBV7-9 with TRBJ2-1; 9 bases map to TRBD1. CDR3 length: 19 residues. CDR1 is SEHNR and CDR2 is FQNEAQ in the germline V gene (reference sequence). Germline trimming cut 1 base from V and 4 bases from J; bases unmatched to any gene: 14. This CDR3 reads CASSLGGTGSSGAYNEQFF. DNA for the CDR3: TGTGCCAGCAGCTTAGGGGGGACAGGGTCAAGCGGGGCGTACAATGAGCAGTTCTTC.

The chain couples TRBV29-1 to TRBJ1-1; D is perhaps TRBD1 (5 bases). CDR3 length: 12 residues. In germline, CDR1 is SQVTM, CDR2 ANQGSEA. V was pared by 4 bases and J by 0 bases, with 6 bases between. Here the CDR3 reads CSVVRVNTEAFF. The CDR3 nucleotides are TGCAGCGTTGTCAGGGTGAACACTGAAGCTTTCTTT.

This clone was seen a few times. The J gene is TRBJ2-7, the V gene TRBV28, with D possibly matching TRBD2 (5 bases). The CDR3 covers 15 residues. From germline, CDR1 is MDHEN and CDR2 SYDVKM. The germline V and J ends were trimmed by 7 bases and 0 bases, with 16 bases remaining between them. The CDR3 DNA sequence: TGTGCCAGCATTACTCGGAGGTGGGGCTCCTACGAGCAGTACTTC. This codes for CASITRRWGSYEQYF.

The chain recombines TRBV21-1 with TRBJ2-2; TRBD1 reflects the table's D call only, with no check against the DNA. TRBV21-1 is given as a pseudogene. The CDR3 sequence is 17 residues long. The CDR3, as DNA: TGTGCCAGCATAGCCGGGACAGCGATGGCGAACACCGGGGAGCTGTTTTTT. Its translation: CASIAGTAMANTGELFF.